The sequence of this T cell receptor (beta chain) was determined in a study of T cells expressing NK-cell markers. Study background: The TCR beta repertoires were obtained from sorted CD3+CD56+NKG2C+, CD3+CD56+NKG2C- and CD3+CD56-NKG2C+ T cells. With respect to HCMV, most of the eight sequenced donors were seropositive, and one was seronegative. Study conclusions and caveats: Also leading the CD3+CD56-NKG2C+ fraction in a handful of donors were these clonotypes.

From germline, CDR1 is SNHLY and CDR2 FYNNEI. The CDR3 covers 15 residues. Notes on this clonotype: What it binds is unknown.

UMI-tagged 5'RACE template switching yielded the TCR beta cDNA. TCRdb reprocessed the 5' RACE reads and reports one entry per CDR3 protein, with no DNA. This sample contains 300,000 to 450,000 distinct CDR3 sequences. Sequenced sample: blood T cells: a sorted CD56 or NKG2C T cell subset, CD4+ or CD8+ T cells, or bulk PBMC T cells (not recorded which). The sequence was collected from a man aged 18-75 years in good health. The chain is built from TRBV2 and TRBJ1-5. Here the CDR3 reads CASLRGPGSNQPQHF.